The rows below give T cell receptor beta chains drawn from one sample of a study of vaccination effects on CD4 cells after COVID-19. Their target antigens are unknown. Assay: immunoSEQ multiplex PCR; the TCRdb copy retains only in-frame clones and omits some. The profile shows under 70,000 clones, 70% to 85% of them singletons. The sequencing here drew on CD4+ T cells from PBMCs cultured without peptide, taken after COVID-19 vaccination. The receptor set was obtained from a human donor who received a COVID-19 vaccine. The CDR3 runs from the conserved cysteine through the conserved F or W. The D gene is left open where the match is weak. Expanded clones are given a class, and other clones once, few, many or no size at all.

CDR3nt | CDR3aa | j_gene | abundance | v_gene | d_gene
TGCGCCAGCAGCTATGGACAGGGCACGTCTATGGCCCAGTACTTC | CASSYGQGTSMAQYF | TRBJ2-5 | NA | TRBV5-1 | TRBD1
TGCGCCAGCAGCCAGGCGCGGGGGATGGGCACAGATACGCAGTATTTT | CASSQARGMGTDTQYF | TRBJ2-3 | NA | TRBV4-3 | TRBD2
TGTGCCAGCAGTTACTCTAGGCAGGGGGGGGAAGCTTTCTTT | CASSYSRQGGEAFF | TRBJ1-1 | NA | TRBV6-5 | TRBD1
TGTGCCAGTAGTCCATGGACAGGGGGATCGGGGCAGCCCCAGCATTTT | CASSPWTGGSGQPQHF | TRBJ1-5 | NA | TRBV19 | TRBD1
TGTGCCAGCAGTGAATCGGCTAAAACTAACTATGGCTACACCTTC | CASSESAKTNYGYTF | TRBJ1-2 | NA | TRBV6-1 | NA
TGTGCCAGCAGCCTGGGGCTGGGGGGAAACACCATATATTTT | CASSLGLGGNTIYF | TRBJ1-3 | NA | TRBV3-1/TRBV3-2 | NA
TGTGCCAGCAGCTATGGGACAGGCTACAATGAGCAGTTCTTC | CASSYGTGYNEQFF | TRBJ2-1 | NA | TRBV7-2 | TRBD1
TGTGCCAGTAGTCCCTCGACGGGGAGGTATGGCTATGGCTACACCTTC | CASSPSTGRYGYGYTF | TRBJ1-2 | once | TRBV19 | NA
TGTGCCAGCAGCTCTCGGACAGGGAACCAGCCCCAGCATTTT | CASSSRTGNQPQHF | TRBJ1-5 | NA | TRBV5-8 | TRBD1
TGTGCCAGCAGTTACGTCGGACAGGGGGCTAAGACTGAAGCTTTCTTT | CASSYVGQGAKTEAFF | TRBJ1-1 | few | TRBV6-5 | TRBD1
TGTGCCAGCTCACCAAAACTAGGGGCCTACAATGAGCAGTTCTTC | CASSPKLGAYNEQFF | TRBJ2-1 | NA | TRBV18 | NA
TGTGCCAGTGGACCGTATAATTCACCCCTCCACTTT | CASGPYNSPLHF | TRBJ1-6 | NA | TRBV27 | NA
TGTGCCAGCAGCGATCAGGGGCCGCTGCAAAACACCATATATTTT | CASSDQGPLQNTIYF | TRBJ1-3 | few | TRBV6-2/TRBV6-3 | NA
TGCGCCAGCAGCCAAGATAGGTTTTTTATTAGGGACAACAACTATGGCTACACCTTC | CASSQDRFFIRDNNYGYTF | TRBJ1-2 | NA | TRBV4-1 | NA
TGTGCCAGCAGCTTAGGTCAGAGAAACACCATATATTTT | CASSLGQRNTIYF | TRBJ1-3 | few | TRBV5-6 | NA
TGTGCCAGCTCACCACCGGGGGGGGGCGAAGAGCGAACCGGGGAGCTGTTTTTT | CASSPPGGGEERTGELFF | TRBJ2-2 | few | TRBV18 | NA
TGTGCCACCAGTGGATCCTCCGGGACCCTAAGCACAGATACGCAGTATTTT | CATSGSSGTLSTDTQYF | TRBJ2-3 | once | TRBV24-1 | NA
TGTGCCAGCAGCTTCTACAGGGGCTATGGCTACACCTTC | CASSFYRGYGYTF | TRBJ1-2 | once | TRBV11-1 | TRBD1
TGTGCCAGCAGCTTGTACGGCGGGGAGCTGTTTTTT | CASSLYGGELFF | TRBJ2-2 | NA | TRBV7-3 | NA
TGTGCCAGCAGACTAGCGGGGGGCGGGGAGACCCAGTACTTC | CASRLAGGGETQYF | TRBJ2-5 | NA | TRBV28 | TRBD2
TGTGCCAGCACGGACAGCTCTGGAAACACCATATATTTT | CASTDSSGNTIYF | TRBJ1-3 | NA | TRBV5-6 | NA
TGTGCCATCAGACAGGGGGCTGACAATCAGCCCCAGCATTTT | CAIRQGADNQPQHF | TRBJ1-5 | once | TRBV6-5 | TRBD1
TGTGCCAGCTCGGGGACAGGGGGACGCGAAAAACTGTTTTTT | CASSGTGGREKLFF | TRBJ1-4 | NA | TRBV18 | TRBD1
TGTGCCACCAGTGCTTGGGGTTCCTACAATGAGCAGTTCTTC | CATSAWGSYNEQFF | TRBJ2-1 | NA | TRBV24-1 | NA
TGCGCCAGCAGCTTGTCTAACTATGGCTACACCTTC | CASSLSNYGYTF | TRBJ1-2 | NA | TRBV5-1 | NA
TGTGCCAGCGGACTATCAGAGACCCAGTACTTC | CASGLSETQYF | TRBJ2-5 | NA | TRBV6-5 | NA
TGTGCCAGCTCACCATACACGTACACTGAAGCTTTCTTT | CASSPYTYTEAFF | TRBJ1-1 | NA | TRBV18 | NA
TGTGCCAGCAGCCAAGAGACAGGGCTGGCGACACCCCTCCACTTT | CASSQETGLATPLHF | TRBJ1-6 | few | TRBV3-1/TRBV3-2 | TRBD1
TGTGCCATCAGTGAGTCTACAGGGTCGGGAAACACCATATATTTT | CAISESTGSGNTIYF | TRBJ1-3 | NA | TRBV10-3 | NA
TGTGCCTGGAGTGTACCGACCTCACCCCTCCACTTT | CAWSVPTSPLHF | TRBJ1-6 | NA | TRBV30 | NA
TGTGCCAGTAGTCCATTAAGGACAGGGAACTATGGCTACACCTTC | CASSPLRTGNYGYTF | TRBJ1-2 | NA | TRBV19 | TRBD1
TGTGCCAGCAGCTTTCCCAGGACGGTGGGACCACTGGTCTTC | CASSFPRTVGPLVF | TRBJ2-1 | NA | TRBV5-6 | NA
TGCGCCAGCAGCTTCATGGACTATGAAGAGACCCAGTACTTC | CASSFMDYEETQYF | TRBJ2-5 | NA | TRBV5-1 | NA
TGTGCCAGCAGCGCTGGACAATTCCTTGAAGCTTTCTTT | CASSAGQFLEAFF | TRBJ1-1 | NA | TRBV2 | NA
TGTGCCAGCAGTTCCGGGGTAGGGCGCACCGGGGAGCTGTTTTTT | CASSSGVGRTGELFF | TRBJ2-2 | NA | TRBV27 | NA
TGTGCCACCAGTGACGCTGGACAGGGAGAGACCCAGTACTTC | CATSDAGQGETQYF | TRBJ2-5 | NA | TRBV24-1 | TRBD1
TGTGCCAGCAGAAAAAAAAGGGACAGGGAAGCTTTCTTT | CASRKKRDREAFF | TRBJ1-1 | NA | TRBV6-5 | TRBD1
TGCGCCAGCAGCTTGGGTCCGGGACAGGGGTTCAATGAGCAGTTCTTC | CASSLGPGQGFNEQFF | TRBJ2-1 | NA | TRBV5-1 | TRBD1
TGTGCCAGCGGGCCTTCCTACGGAGGCGAGACCCAGTACTTC | CASGPSYGGETQYF | TRBJ2-5 | NA | TRBV3-1/TRBV3-2 | NA
TGCGCCAGCAGTCCTAAGCGGGGGACGTACCAAGAGACCCAGTACTTC | CASSPKRGTYQETQYF | TRBJ2-5 | NA | TRBV10-2 | TRBD2